This entry features one T cell receptor (beta chain) sequence. This clonotype was picked up many times. This receptor's antigen is unknown. No base-level quality is on record; no much larger clone is a single base apart. The sample originates from a study of response to subunit inactivated influenza vaccine (dated by TCRdb to between 2018 and 2020). Regarding the complete study: Deep quantitative T cell receptor repertoire profiling was used in the study to track responses to a trivalent subunit inactivated influenza vaccine. General findings and caveats noted by the study authors: The authors suggested that each seasonal influenza vaccination may recruit only a limited number of new T cells.

The CDR3 has 14 amino acids, counting the end cysteine and phenylalanine. Of the read, only the CDR3 DNA is kept; its 42 bases are in frame from base 1. For this chain, trimming is 6 bases at the V end and 2 bases at the J end, and the number of junction bases without a gene match is 3. CDR1 and CDR2 are read off the germline V gene as SQVTM and ANQGSEA. Library preparation was by RT-PCR. Instrument used: Illumina HiSeq 2500. Using fastp at Q25 and MiXCR, TCRdb reprocessed the public reads and kept productive beta chains. A single entry per CDR3 protein holds the most common genes and DNA from its merged rows. Recorded for this sample are hundreds of thousands of distinct CDR3 sequences; roughly 14% of them occurred a single time. 9.5% to 13% of the sample goes to the ten largest clones.

The sample was PBMCs from blood, taken roughly 12 days after vaccination. The rearrangement combines TRBV29-1 with TRBJ1-3; 11 of the junction bases match TRBD1. The receptor's source is a man in his fifties who received an inactivated influenza vaccine. Donor details come from another sample of the same person, matched by shared clones. The CDR3 region has the sequence CSVGQGAAGNTIYF. The DNA is TGCAGCGTCGGACAGGGGGCCGCTGGAAACACCATATATTTT.